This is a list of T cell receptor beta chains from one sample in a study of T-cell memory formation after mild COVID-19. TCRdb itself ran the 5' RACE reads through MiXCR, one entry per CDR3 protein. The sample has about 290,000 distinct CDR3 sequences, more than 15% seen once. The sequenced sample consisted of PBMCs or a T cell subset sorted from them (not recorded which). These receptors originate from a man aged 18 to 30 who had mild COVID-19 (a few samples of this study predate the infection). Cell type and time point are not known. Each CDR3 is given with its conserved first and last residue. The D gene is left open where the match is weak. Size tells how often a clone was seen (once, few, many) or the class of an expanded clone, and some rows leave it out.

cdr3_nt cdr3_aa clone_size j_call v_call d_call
TGTGCCAGCAGGGCTAATTTTCGGGATCGGTCACCCCTCCACTTT CASRANFRDRSPLHF few TRBJ1-6 TRBV2 NA
TGTGCCAGCAGATTAGCGGGGGCCCGCACAGATACGCAGTATTTT CASRLAGARTDTQYF NA TRBJ2-3 TRBV7-2 TRBD2
TGTGCCAGCAGGTTAACAGGGGCGCGTGGCTACACCTTC CASRLTGARGYTF once TRBJ1-2 TRBV6-5 TRBD1
TGCAGTGCTGGGTATAGCAATCAGCCCCAGCATTTT CSAGYSNQPQHF many TRBJ1-5 TRBV20-1 NA
TGTGCCAGCACCCCTTCGGGGCGGACTGAAGCTTTCTTT CASTPSGRTEAFF few TRBJ1-1 TRBV7-9 NA
TGCGCCAGCAGCCAATGGACAGGGGGAAATTCACCCCTCCACTTT CASSQWTGGNSPLHF NA TRBJ1-6 TRBV4-1 TRBD1
TGTGCCAGCAGCGCTTCGAGTGGGGAAAAACTGTTTTTT CASSASSGEKLFF few TRBJ1-4 TRBV7-9 NA
TGCAGTGCTAGAGATAGGCATGAGCAGTTCTTC CSARDRHEQFF NA TRBJ2-1 TRBV20-1 NA
TGTGCCAGCAGCCCCGGGACTCCCTACAATGAGCAGTTCTTC CASSPGTPYNEQFF many TRBJ2-1 TRBV7-9 NA
TGTGCCAGCAGGGACATACGCCCCTGGGCGTTAGAGCAGTACTTC CASRDIRPWALEQYF few TRBJ2-7 TRBV27 NA
TGTGCCAGCAGTGAGGCAGGGTCTGGGGCCAACGTCCTGACTTTC CASSEAGSGANVLTF few TRBJ2-6 TRBV25-1 NA
TGTGCCAGCAGTAAGAGGTCGAGCGGGGAGCTGTTTTTT CASSKRSSGELFF NA TRBJ2-2 TRBV7-9 NA
TGTGCCAGCAGCTCCCGGGACAGGGTCCAAGAGACCCAGTACTTC CASSSRDRVQETQYF NA TRBJ2-5 TRBV7-9 TRBD1
TGTGCCAGCAATCCAGGGGGGTATGGCTACACCTTC CASNPGGYGYTF NA TRBJ1-2 TRBV6-1 TRBD1
TGTGCCAGCAGCAAAGGGCCCACCGGGACGGCAACCTACAATGAGCAGTTCTTC CASSKGPTGTATYNEQFF few TRBJ2-1 TRBV21-1 NA
TGTGCCAGCAGTTATTTAGGGGGCCGTGCTGGAAACACCATATATTTT CASSYLGGRAGNTIYF few TRBJ1-3 TRBV6-6 TRBD1
TGTGCCACCAGTGATTTGAGGGACAGGGAACACTGGGGGACAGATACGCAGTATTTT CATSDLRDREHWGTDTQYF NA TRBJ2-3 TRBV24-1 TRBD1
TGTGCCAGCAGCCGAGCGTACACTGAAGCTTTCTTT CASSRAYTEAFF NA TRBJ1-1 TRBV5-5 NA
TGTGCCAGCAGCCAAGACGGCCGAGGCTACACCTTC CASSQDGRGYTF few TRBJ1-2 TRBV4-2 NA
TGTGCCAGCAGCTCCCCCCGAGGCTCAGCCGAGCAGTACTTC CASSSPRGSAEQYF few TRBJ2-7 TRBV5-6 NA
TGTGCCCTCCCTCCCCCCGGGACGGAACATAGCAATCAGCCCCAGCATTTT CALPPPGTEHSNQPQHF NA TRBJ1-5 TRBV6-5 NA
TGTGCCATCAGTCGACCGGGACTAGGCGATGAGCAGTTCTTC CAISRPGLGDEQFF few TRBJ2-1 TRBV10-3 TRBD2
TGTGCCAGCAGCGCCGAGGGGGCAGGTCTCCATGAGCAGTTCTTC CASSAEGAGLHEQFF NA TRBJ2-1 TRBV7-9 TRBD1
TGCAGTTTACAACGCTCGAGCTCTGGAAACACCATATATTTT CSLQRSSSGNTIYF NA TRBJ1-3 TRBV20-1 NA